The entry that follows covers one T cell receptor beta chain sequence. TCRdb's copy holds only in-frame clones and misses some; the assay was immunoSEQ multiplex PCR. Of 220,000 or so clones listed, about 86% are singletons. The sample originates from a study of blood T cell repertoires in COVID-19. Overall study context: The United States, Italy and Spain were the sources of the acute and convalescent COVID-19 samples. From T cells, B-cell-depleted T cells, or PBMCs came the material, which was cDNA or gDNA.

The CDR3 consists of 15 residues. With V trimmed by 3 bases and J by 1 base, 6 bases remained unmatched. Per germline, CDR1 SGHDT and CDR2 YYEEEE. Patients in Seattle were enrolled during active infection, then followed longitudinally. The V call is TRBV5-6, the J call TRBJ2-7, with TRBD2 matching over 8 bases. The sequence derives from a woman between 50 and 59 years old with COVID-19, enrolled during active disease. The sample comprised peripheral blood. The CDR3 region has the DNA TGTGCCAGCAGCTGGGGCGGGGGGCCTTCCTACGAGCAGTACTTC. As protein: CASSWGGGPSYEQYF.